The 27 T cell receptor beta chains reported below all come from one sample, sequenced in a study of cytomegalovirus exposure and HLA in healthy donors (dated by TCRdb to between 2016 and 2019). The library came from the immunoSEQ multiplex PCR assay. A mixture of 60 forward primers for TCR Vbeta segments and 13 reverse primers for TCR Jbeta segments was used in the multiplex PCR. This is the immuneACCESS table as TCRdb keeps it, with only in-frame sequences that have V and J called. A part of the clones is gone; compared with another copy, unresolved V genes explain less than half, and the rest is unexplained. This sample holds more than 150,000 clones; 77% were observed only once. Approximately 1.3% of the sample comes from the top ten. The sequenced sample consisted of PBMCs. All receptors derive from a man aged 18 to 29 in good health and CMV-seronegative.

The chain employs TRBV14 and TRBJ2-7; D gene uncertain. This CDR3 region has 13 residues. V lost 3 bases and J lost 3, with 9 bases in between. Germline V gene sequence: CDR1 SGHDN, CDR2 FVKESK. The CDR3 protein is CASSQATGYEQYF. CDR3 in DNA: TGTGCCAGCAGCCAGGCCACGGGCTACGAGCAGTACTTC.

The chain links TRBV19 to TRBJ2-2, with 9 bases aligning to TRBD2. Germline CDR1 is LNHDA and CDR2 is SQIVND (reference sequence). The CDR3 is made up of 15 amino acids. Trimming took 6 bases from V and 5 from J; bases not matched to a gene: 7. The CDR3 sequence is CASSGGGARTGELFF. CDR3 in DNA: TGTGCCAGTAGCGGCGGGGGGGCGAGAACCGGGGAGCTGTTTTTT.

DNA of the CDR3: TGCGCCAGCAGCTTGCGGGGGGCCCTCCACATCTCTGGAAACACCATATATTTT. Protein sequence: CASSLRGALHISGNTIYF. V gene TRBV5-1 combines with J gene TRBJ1-3; D perhaps matches TRBD1 (6 bases). With 1 base removed from V and 0 bases from J, the gap between germline ends came to 17 bases. This CDR3 is 18 amino acids long. Germline loops: CDR1 SGHRS, CDR2 YFSETQ.

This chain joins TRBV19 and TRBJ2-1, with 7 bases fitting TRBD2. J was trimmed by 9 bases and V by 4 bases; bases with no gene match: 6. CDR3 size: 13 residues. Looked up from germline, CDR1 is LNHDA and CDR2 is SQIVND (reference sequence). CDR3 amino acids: CASSTTSAGEQFF. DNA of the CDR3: TGTGCCAGTAGTACCACTAGCGCTGGTGAGCAGTTCTTC.

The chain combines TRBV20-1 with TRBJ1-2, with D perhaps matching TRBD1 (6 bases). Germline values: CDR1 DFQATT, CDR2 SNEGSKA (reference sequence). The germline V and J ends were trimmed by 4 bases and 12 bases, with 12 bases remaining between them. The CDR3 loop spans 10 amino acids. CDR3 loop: CSAMDSIHTF. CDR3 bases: TGCAGTGCTATGGACAGCATTCACACCTTC.

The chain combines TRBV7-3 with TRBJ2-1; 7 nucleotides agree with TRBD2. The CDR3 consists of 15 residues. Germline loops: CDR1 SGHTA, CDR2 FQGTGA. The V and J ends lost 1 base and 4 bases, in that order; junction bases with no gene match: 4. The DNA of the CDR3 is TGTGCCAGCAGCTTAAATAGCGGGCTATACAATGAGCAGTTCTTC. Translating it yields CASSLNSGLYNEQFF.

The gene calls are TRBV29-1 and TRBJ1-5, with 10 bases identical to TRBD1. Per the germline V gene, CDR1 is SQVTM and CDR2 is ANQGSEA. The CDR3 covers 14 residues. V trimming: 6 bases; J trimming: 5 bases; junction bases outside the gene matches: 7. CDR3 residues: CSVAQGTGDQPQHF. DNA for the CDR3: TGCAGCGTCGCCCAGGGGACAGGGGATCAGCCCCAGCATTTT.

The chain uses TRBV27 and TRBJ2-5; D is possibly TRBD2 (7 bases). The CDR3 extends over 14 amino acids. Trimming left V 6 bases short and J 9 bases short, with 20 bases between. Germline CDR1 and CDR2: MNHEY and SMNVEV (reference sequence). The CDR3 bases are TGTGCCAGCAGCCGGGACACCGGGGGGATGGCCCAGTACTTC. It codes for CASSRDTGGMAQYF.

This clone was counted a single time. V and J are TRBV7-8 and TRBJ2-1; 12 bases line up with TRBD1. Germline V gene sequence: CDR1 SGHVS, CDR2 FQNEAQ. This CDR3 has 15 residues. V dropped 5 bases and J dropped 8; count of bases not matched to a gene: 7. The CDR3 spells CASSAGTGGWDEQFF. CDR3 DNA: TGTGCCAGCAGCGCCGGGACAGGGGGCTGGGATGAGCAGTTCTTC.

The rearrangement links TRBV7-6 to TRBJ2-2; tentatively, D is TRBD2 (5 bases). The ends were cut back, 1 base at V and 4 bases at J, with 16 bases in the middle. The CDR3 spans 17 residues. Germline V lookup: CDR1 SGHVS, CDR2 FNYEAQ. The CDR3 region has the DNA TGTGCCAGCAGCTTAGGGGGTCTAGCATCGAGCACCGGGGAGCTGTTTTTT. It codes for CASSLGGLASSTGELFF.

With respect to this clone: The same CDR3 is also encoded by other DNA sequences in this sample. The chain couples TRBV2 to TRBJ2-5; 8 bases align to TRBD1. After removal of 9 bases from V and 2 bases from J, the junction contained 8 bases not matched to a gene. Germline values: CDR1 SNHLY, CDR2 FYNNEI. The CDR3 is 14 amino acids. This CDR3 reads CASSGQGIQETQYF. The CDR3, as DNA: TGTGCCAGTAGCGGACAGGGTATACAAGAGACCCAGTACTTC. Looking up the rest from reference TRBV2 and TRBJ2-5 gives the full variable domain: EPEVTQTPSHQVTQMGQEVILRCVPISNHLYFYWYRQILGQKVEFLVSFYNNEISEKSEIFDDQFSVERPDGSNFTLKIRSTKLEDSAMYFCASSGQGIQETQYFGPGTRLLVL.

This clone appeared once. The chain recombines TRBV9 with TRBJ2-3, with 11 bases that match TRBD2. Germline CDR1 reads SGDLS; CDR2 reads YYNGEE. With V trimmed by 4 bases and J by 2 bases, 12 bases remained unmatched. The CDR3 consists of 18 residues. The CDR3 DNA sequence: TGTGCCAGCAGCCCCAAAAGGGGGACTAGCGGTTACACAGATACGCAGTATTTT. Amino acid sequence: CASSPKRGTSGYTDTQYF.

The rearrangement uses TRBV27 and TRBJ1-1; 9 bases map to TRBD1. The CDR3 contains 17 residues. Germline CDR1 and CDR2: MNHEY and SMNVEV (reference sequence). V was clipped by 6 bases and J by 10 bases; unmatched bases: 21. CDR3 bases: TGTGCCAGCAGCCGACGAAATGGACAGGGGATTGCGGTGGGAGCTTTCTTT. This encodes CASSRRNGQGIAVGAFF.

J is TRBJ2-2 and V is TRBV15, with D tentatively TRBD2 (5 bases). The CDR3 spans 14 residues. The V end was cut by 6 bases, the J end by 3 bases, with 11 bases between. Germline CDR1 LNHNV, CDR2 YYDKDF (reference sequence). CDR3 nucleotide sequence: TGTGCCACCAGGGAAACTAGACACACCGGGGAGCTGTTTTTT. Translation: CATRETRHTGELFF.

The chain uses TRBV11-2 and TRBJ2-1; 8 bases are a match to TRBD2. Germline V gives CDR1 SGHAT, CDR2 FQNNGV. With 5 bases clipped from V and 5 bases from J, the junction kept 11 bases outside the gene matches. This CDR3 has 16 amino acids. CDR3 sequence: CASSPLGSGSHNEQFF. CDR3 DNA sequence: TGTGCCAGCAGCCCACTGGGAAGCGGGAGCCACAATGAGCAGTTCTTC.

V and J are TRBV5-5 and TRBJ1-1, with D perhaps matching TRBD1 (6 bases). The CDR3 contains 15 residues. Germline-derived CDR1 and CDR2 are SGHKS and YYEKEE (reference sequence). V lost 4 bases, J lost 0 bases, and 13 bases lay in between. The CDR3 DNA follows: TGTGCCAGCAGCACCTCAGGACAGATGAACACTGAAGCTTTCTTT. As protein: CASSTSGQMNTEAFF. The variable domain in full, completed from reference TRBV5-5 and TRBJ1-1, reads DAGVTQSPTHLIKTRGQQVTLRCSPISGHKSVSWYQQVLGQGPQFIFQYYEKEERGRGNFPDRFSARQFPNYSSELNVNALLLGDSALYLCASSTSGQMNTEAFFGQGTRLTVV.

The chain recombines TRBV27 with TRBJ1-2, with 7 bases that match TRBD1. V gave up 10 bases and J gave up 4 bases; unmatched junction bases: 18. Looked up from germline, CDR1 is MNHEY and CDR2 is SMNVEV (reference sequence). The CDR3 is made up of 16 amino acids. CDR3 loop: CATDLYGGGSFYGYTF. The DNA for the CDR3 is TGTGCCACCGACCTGTACGGAGGGGGCTCTTTCTATGGCTACACCTTC.

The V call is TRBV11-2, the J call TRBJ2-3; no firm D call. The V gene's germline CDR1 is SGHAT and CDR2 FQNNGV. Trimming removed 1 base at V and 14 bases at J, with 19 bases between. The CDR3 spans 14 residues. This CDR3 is CASSLVSRYQSAYF. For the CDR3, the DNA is TGTGCCAGCAGCTTAGTGTCTAGGTACCAATCCGCGTATTTT.

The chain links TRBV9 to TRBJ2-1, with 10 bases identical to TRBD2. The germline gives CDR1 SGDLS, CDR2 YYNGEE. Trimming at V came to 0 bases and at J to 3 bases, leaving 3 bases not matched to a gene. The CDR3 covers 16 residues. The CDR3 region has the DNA TGTGCCAGCAGCGTAGCTAGCGGGAGTGTCTACAATGAGCAGTTCTTC. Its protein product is CASSVASGSVYNEQFF.

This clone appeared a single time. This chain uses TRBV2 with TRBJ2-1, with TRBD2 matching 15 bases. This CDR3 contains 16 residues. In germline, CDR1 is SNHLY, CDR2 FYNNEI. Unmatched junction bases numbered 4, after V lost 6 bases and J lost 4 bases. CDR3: CASRGTSGRPYNEQFF. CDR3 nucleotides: TGTGCCAGCAGGGGGACTAGCGGGAGGCCATACAATGAGCAGTTCTTC.

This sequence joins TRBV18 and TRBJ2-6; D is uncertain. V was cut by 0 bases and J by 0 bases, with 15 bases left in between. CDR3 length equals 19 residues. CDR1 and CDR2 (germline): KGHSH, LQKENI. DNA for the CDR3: TGTGCCAGCTCACCACCGGGCTGGCAGGAACTCTCTGGGGCCAACGTCCTGACTTTC. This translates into CASSPPGWQELSGANVLTF.

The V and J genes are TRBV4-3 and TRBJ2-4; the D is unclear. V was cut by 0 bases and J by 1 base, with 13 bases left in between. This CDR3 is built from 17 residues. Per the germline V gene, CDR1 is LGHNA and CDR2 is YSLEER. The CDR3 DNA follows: TGCGCCAGCAGCCAAGATTGGGCAGGATGGGCCAAAAACATTCAGTACTTC. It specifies CASSQDWAGWAKNIQYF.

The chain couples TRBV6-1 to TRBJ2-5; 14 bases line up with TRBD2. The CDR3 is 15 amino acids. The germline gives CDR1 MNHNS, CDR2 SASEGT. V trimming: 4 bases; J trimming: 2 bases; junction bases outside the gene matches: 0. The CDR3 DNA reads TGTGCCAGCAGTGGACTAGCGGGGGGGCAAGAGACCCAGTACTTC. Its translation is CASSGLAGGQETQYF.

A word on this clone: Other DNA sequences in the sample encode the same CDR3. This CDR3 is CASSLGGEQFF. CDR3 nucleotides: TGCGCCAGCAGTCTGGGGGGTGAGCAGTTCTTC. The chain couples TRBV5-1 to TRBJ2-1; weak D call: TRBD2 (6 bases). Trimming took 5 bases from V and 9 from J, leaving 9 bases between them. The germline gives CDR1 SGHRS, CDR2 YFSETQ. This CDR3 is 11 amino acids long. Drawing the rest from reference TRBV5-1 and TRBJ2-1, the complete variable domain is KAGVTQTPRYLIKTRGQQVTLSCSPISGHRSVSWYQQTPGQGLQFLFEYFSETQRNKGNFPGRFSGRQFSNSRSEMNVSTLELGDSALYLCASSLGGEQFFGPGTRLTVL.

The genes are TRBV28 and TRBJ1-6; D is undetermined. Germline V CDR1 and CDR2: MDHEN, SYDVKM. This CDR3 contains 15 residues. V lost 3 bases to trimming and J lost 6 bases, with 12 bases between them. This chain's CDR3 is CASSFFGGGNSPLHF. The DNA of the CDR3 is TGTGCCAGCAGTTTTTTCGGTGGAGGTAATTCACCCCTCCACTTT.

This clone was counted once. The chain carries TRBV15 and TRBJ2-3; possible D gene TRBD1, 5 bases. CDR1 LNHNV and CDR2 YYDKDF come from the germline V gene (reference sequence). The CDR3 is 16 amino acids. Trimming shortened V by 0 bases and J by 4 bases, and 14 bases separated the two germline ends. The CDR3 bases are TGTGCCACCAGCAGAGATGGGGCCTCGGCGCCAGATACGCAGTATTTT. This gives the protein CATSRDGASAPDTQYF.

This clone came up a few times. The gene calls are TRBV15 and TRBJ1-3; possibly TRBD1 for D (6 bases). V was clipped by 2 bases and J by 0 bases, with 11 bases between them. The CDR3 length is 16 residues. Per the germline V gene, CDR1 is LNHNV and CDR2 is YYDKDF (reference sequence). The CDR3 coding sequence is TGTGCCACCAGCAGAAACAGGGAGCCCTCTGGAAACACCATATATTTT. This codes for CATSRNREPSGNTIYF.